A selection of T cell receptor beta chains follows, all from one sample in a study of shared clonotypes between healthy human individuals. Only in-frame clones appear in the TCRdb table, and some are missing; sequencing was by immunoSEQ multiplex PCR. In the table there are about 650,000 clones, over 95% of which are singletons. Sequenced material: naive CD8+ T cells sorted from blood. The receptors were sampled from a woman aged 30 to 39 in good health. Both conserved end residues are part of each CDR3. The D gene is left open where the match is weak. Clone size, where shown, is once, few, many, or a class for clones that have expanded.

>NA|TRBV5-6|TRBJ1-1|NA
CASSLGGPGTEAFF
TGTGCCAGCAGCTTGGGGGGGCCCGGAACTGAAGCTTTCTTT
>NA|TRBV13|TRBJ2-7|TRBD1
CASSIGQGSAYEQYF
TGTGCCAGCAGCATAGGACAGGGGAGTGCATACGAGCAGTACTTC
>NA|TRBV7-9|TRBJ1-2|NA
CASSPTGGSDGYTF
TGTGCCAGCAGCCCGACTGGGGGCTCGGATGGCTACACCTTC
>NA|TRBV4-1|TRBJ2-3|TRBD1
CASSWTGGTDTQYF
TGCGCCAGCAGTTGGACAGGGGGCACAGATACGCAGTATTTT
>NA|TRBV4-2|TRBJ2-7|NA
CASSQGLAGRQYF
TGTGCCAGCAGCCAAGGTCTAGCAGGTCGGCAGTACTTC
>NA|TRBV6-1|TRBJ2-1|NA
CASSDDANNEQFF
TGTGCCAGCAGTGACGACGCCAACAATGAGCAGTTCTTC
>NA|TRBV27|TRBJ1-2|NA
CASSLSLWNGYTF
TGTGCCAGCAGTTTATCGCTGTGGAATGGCTACACCTTC
>NA|TRBV5-6|TRBJ1-1|NA
CASSWKGVHTEAFF
TGTGCCAGCAGCTGGAAGGGGGTCCACACTGAAGCTTTCTTT
>NA|TRBV6-5|TRBJ1-2|NA
CASSYSGLEGYTF
TGTGCCAGCAGTTACTCAGGGCTAGAGGGCTACACCTTC
>NA|TRBV28|TRBJ2-7|NA
CASSLRDFSYEQYF
TGTGCCAGCAGTTTGCGGGACTTTTCCTACGAGCAGTACTTC
>NA|TRBV19|TRBJ1-2|TRBD1
CASPHPTGTGYGYTF
TGTGCCAGCCCGCACCCGACCGGGACAGGCTATGGCTACACCTTC
>NA|TRBV28|TRBJ2-7|NA
CASSLGPGDDEQYF
TGTGCCAGCAGTTTGGGTCCGGGAGACGACGAGCAGTACTTC
>NA|TRBV20-1|TRBJ1-5|NA
CSASTGQPQHF
TGCAGTGCTTCGACAGGACAGCCCCAGCATTTT
>once|TRBV28|TRBJ2-1|TRBD2
CASSLSPRSGAKNEQFF
TGTGCCAGCAGTTTATCCCCCCGTAGCGGGGCCAAAAATGAGCAGTTCTTC
>NA|TRBV27|TRBJ2-7|NA
CASRKLDNNYEQYF
TGTGCCAGCAGAAAACTAGACAACAACTACGAGCAGTACTTC
>NA|TRBV4-1|TRBJ2-1|TRBD2
CASSQSWGTSGISYNEQFF
TGCGCCAGCAGCCAATCCTGGGGGACTAGCGGGATTTCCTACAATGAGCAGTTCTTC
>NA|TRBV27|TRBJ1-5|NA
CASSFEGSNQPQHF
TGTGCCAGCAGTTTTGAAGGAAGCAATCAGCCCCAGCATTTT
>NA|TRBV11-2|TRBJ2-7|TRBD2
CASSFSGDLSYEQYF
TGTGCCAGCAGCTTTAGCGGGGACCTTAGCTACGAGCAGTACTTC
>NA|TRBV4-2|TRBJ1-2|NA
CASSQTGGERRQPDYGYTF
TGTGCCAGCAGCCAAACCGGTGGGGAAAGACGGCAACCGGACTATGGCTACACCTTC
>NA|TRBV7-8|TRBJ2-7|NA
CASSLSPYEQYF
TGTGCCAGCAGCTTATCCCCGTACGAGCAGTACTTC
>NA|TRBV5-6|TRBJ2-7|TRBD2
CASSLGSGISYEQYF
TGTGCCAGCAGCTTAGGTAGCGGGATTTCCTACGAGCAGTACTTC
>NA|TRBV28|TRBJ2-7|NA
CASSPTGISFYEQYF
TGTGCCAGCAGTCCCACAGGGATTTCTTTCTACGAGCAGTACTTC
>NA|TRBV7-2|TRBJ2-7|NA
CASSHGRGGEQYF
TGTGCCAGCAGCCACGGGAGAGGGGGAGAGCAGTACTTC
>NA|TRBV19|TRBJ2-7|NA
CASSIGQKSAYEQYF
TGTGCCAGTAGTATAGGACAGAAATCAGCCTACGAGCAGTACTTC
>NA|TRBV10-3|TRBJ2-7|NA
CAISESPQGDDYEQYF
TGTGCCATCAGTGAGTCCCCCCAGGGAGATGACTACGAGCAGTACTTC
>NA|TRBV28|TRBJ1-4|NA
CASSLYGGDGEKLFF
TGTGCCAGCAGTTTATATGGGGGCGATGGAGAAAAACTGTTTTTT
>NA|TRBV7-8|TRBJ2-5|NA
CASSKNRATFQETQYF
TGTGCCAGCAGCAAAAACCGGGCAACATTCCAAGAGACCCAGTACTTC
>NA|TRBV7-9|TRBJ2-5|NA
CASSGDLERTQYF
TGTGCCAGCAGCGGTGACCTCGAACGGACCCAGTACTTC
>NA|TRBV19|TRBJ1-1|NA
CASSIGGNTEAFF
TGTGCCAGTAGTATAGGAGGGAACACTGAAGCTTTCTTT
>NA|TRBV14|TRBJ2-1|NA
CASSQDFWNNEQFF
TGTGCCAGCAGCCAAGATTTCTGGAACAATGAGCAGTTCTTC
>NA|TRBV15|TRBJ2-7|NA
CATSTNQGIEQYF
TGTGCCACCAGCACTAATCAAGGGATCGAGCAGTACTTC
>once|TRBV7-9|TRBJ2-5|NA
CASSGSLLGETQYF
TGTGCCAGCAGCGGAAGCTTGCTTGGAGAGACCCAGTACTTC
>NA|TRBV7-3|TRBJ2-7|NA
CASSLGGTYEQYF
TGTGCCAGCAGCTTAGGGGGAACCTACGAGCAGTACTTC
>NA|TRBV5-8|TRBJ1-5|NA
CASSLSNSNQPQHF
TGTGCCAGCAGCCTATCTAACAGCAATCAGCCCCAGCATTTT
>NA|TRBV30|TRBJ2-3|NA
CAWSSFTDTQYF
TGTGCCTGGAGTAGCTTCACAGATACGCAGTATTTT
>NA|TRBV5-5|TRBJ1-4|TRBD1
CASSEGQGPNEKLFF
TGTGCCAGCAGCGAAGGACAGGGACCTAATGAAAAACTGTTTTTT
>NA|TRBV6-5|TRBJ1-1|NA
CASSFRAGNTEAFF
TGTGCCAGCAGTTTCCGGGCTGGGAACACTGAAGCTTTCTTT
>NA|TRBV27|TRBJ1-5|NA
CASSLNRAGFNQPQHF
TGTGCCAGCAGTTTAAACAGGGCTGGCTTCAATCAGCCCCAGCATTTT
>NA|TRBV5-1|TRBJ2-5|NA
CASSLARPTTYQETQYF
TGCGCCAGCAGCTTGGCCCGCCCGACCACCTACCAAGAGACCCAGTACTTC
>NA|TRBV4-1|TRBJ2-3|TRBD2
CASSTPLAGVTDTQYF
TGCGCCAGCAGCACCCCTCTAGCGGGAGTCACAGATACGCAGTATTTT